This TCR beta chain originates from a study of CD8 T cells in Susac syndrome. Whole-study context: Treatment at blood withdrawal was none, corticosteroids, or intravenous immunoglobulin alone in Susac syndrome patients. General study points: TCR sequencing and HLA analysis covered a relatively small number of individuals.

About this clonotype: Its antigen is not known.

Germline-derived CDR1 and CDR2 are MGHRA and YSYEKL. CDR3 length: 18 residues. The V end was cut by 0 bases, the J end by 2 bases, with 17 bases between. RNA in amounts of roughly 0.5 to 1 ug was reverse transcribed with random hexamers. TCRdb redid the calling of the immunoSEQ multiplex PCR reads with MiXCR, one entry per CDR3 protein. The sample has roughly 89,000 distinct CDR3 sequences, around 96% seen once; the top ten hold around 0.41%. The TCR sequence derives from a human donor with Susac syndrome. The sample consisted of CD8+ T cells from PBMCs. V gene TRBV4-1 combines with J gene TRBJ2-1; perhaps TRBD2 as D (5 bases). In nucleotides, the CDR3 is TGCGCCAGCAGCCAAGATGGCGGGCCCGATTCCGCCTACAATGAGCAGTTCTTC. Amino acids: CASSQDGGPDSAYNEQFF.